This TCR beta chain comes out of a study of CD8+CD57+ T cells in acquired aplastic anemia. At the level of the study: Mean DNA quantity obtained from sorted CD4+ and CD8+ cells was 3 to 4 ug. Study-wide points: Around 29 shared CD8+ CDR3s appeared highly expressed within patients' immunodominant clones. Researchers reported that CD8+ Simpson's diversity was not significantly different in patients versus controls.

Trimming removed 3 bases from V and 4 bases from J, with 13 bases in between. The CDR3 length is 15 residues. The germline CDR1 and CDR2 sequences are LNHDA and SQIVND (reference sequence). This clonotype was recorded a few times. Its antigen is unknown. Genomic DNA, serving as template, underwent TCR beta VDJ and CDR3 profiling. TCRdb reanalysed the reads using MiXCR and keeps one entry per CDR3 protein. The sample holds more than 150,000 distinct CDR3 sequences; approximately 48% are singletons and the top ten take 10% to 15%. Patients picked for sequencing had shown CD8+CD57+ cell expansion detected by flow cytometry. A severe acquired aplastic anemia diagnosis applied to all patients.

This TCR was recovered from a human donor with aplastic anemia. The sample comprised sorted CD4+, CD8+, or CD8+CD57+ T cells (not recorded which) from PBMCs. The gene calls are TRBV19 and TRBJ1-5, with D unclear. The CDR3 DNA is TGTGCCAGTAGTATCGGTCAGACCCTTAATCAGCCCCAGCATTTT. Its translation is CASSIGQTLNQPQHF.